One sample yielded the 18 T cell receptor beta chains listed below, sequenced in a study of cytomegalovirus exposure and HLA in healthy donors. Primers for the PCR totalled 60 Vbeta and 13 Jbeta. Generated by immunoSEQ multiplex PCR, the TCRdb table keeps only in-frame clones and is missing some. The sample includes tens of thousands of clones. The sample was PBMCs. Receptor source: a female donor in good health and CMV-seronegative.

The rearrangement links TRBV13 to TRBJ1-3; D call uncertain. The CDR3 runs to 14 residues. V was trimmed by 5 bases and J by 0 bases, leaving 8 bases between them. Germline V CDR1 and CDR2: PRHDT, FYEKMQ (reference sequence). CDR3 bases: TGTGCCAGCAGCCAAGCCTCCTCTGGAAACACCATATATTTT. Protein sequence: CASSQASSGNTIYF.

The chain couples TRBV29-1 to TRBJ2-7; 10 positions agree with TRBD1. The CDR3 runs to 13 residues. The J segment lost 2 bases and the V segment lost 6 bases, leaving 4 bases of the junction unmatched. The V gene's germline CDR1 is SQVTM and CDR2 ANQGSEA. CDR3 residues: CSVTGQGAYEQYF. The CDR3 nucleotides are TGCAGCGTCACCGGACAGGGGGCCTACGAGCAGTACTTC.

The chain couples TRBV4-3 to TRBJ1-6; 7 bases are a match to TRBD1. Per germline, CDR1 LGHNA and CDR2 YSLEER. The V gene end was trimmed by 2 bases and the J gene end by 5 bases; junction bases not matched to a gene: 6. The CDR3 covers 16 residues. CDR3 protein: CASSQLLTGDNSPLHF. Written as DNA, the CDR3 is TGCGCCAGCAGCCAACTTCTAACAGGGGATAATTCACCCCTCCACTTT.

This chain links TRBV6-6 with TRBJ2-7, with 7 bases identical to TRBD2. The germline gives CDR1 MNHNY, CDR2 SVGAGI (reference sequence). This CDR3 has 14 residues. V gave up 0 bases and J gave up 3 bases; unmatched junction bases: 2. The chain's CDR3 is CASSYSTGGYEQYF. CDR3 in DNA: TGTGCCAGCAGTTACTCGACGGGGGGCTACGAGCAGTACTTC.

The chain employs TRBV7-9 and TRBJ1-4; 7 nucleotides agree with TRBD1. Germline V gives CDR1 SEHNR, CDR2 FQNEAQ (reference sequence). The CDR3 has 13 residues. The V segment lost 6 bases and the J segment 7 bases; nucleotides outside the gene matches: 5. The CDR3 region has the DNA TGTGCCAGCAGGCCCCGGGACAGTGAAAAACTGTTTTTT. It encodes CASRPRDSEKLFF. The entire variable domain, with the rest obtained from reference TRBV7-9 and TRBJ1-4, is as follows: DTGVSQNPRHKITKRGQNVTFRCDPISEHNRLYWYRQTLGQGPEFLTYFQNEAQLEKSRLLSDRFSAERPKGSFSTLEIQRTEQGDSAMYLCASRPRDSEKLFFGSGTQLSVL.

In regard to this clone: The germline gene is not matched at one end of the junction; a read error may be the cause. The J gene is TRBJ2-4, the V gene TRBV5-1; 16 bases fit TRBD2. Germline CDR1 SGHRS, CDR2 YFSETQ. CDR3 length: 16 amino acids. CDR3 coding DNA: TGCGCCAGCAGCTTGGAGCTCGGGACTAGCGGGGGGGTTCCGGACTTC. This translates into CASSLELGTSGGVPDF.

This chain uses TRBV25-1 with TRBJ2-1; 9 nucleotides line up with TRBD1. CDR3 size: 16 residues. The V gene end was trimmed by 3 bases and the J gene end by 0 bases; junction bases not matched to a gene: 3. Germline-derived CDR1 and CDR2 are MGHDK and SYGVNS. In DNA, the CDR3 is TGTGCCAGCAGTGACCAGACAGGGGGCTCCTACAATGAGCAGTTCTTC. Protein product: CASSDQTGGSYNEQFF.

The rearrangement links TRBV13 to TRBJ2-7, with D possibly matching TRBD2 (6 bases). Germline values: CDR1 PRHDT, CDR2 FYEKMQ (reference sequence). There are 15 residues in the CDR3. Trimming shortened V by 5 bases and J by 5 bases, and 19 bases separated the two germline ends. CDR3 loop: CASSNWVGGGHEQYF. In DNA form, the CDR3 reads TGTGCCAGCAGCAATTGGGTCGGGGGTGGACACGAGCAGTACTTC.

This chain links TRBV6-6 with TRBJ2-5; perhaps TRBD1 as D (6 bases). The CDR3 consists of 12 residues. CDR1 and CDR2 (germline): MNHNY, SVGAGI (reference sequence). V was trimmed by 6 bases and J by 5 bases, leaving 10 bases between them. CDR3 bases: TGTGCCAGCAGCAGGGGCAGGGAGACCCAGTACTTC. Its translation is CASSRGRETQYF.

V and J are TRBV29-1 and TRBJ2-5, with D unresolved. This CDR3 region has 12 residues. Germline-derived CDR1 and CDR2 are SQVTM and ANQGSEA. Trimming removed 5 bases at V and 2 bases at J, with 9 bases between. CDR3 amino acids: CSVWAMQETQYF. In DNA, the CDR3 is TGCAGCGTTTGGGCCATGCAAGAGACCCAGTACTTC. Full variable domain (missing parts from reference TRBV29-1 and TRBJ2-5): SAVISQKPSRDICQRGTSLTIQCQVDSQVTMMFWYRQQPGQSLTLIATANQGSEATYESGFVIDKFPISRPNLTFSTLTVSNMSPEDSSIYLCSVWAMQETQYFGPGTRLLVL.

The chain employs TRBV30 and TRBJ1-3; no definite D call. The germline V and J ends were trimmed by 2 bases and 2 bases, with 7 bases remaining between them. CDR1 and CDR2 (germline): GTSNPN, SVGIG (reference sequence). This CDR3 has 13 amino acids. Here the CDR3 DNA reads TGTGCCTGGAGTCCCGGGACTGGAAACACCATATATTTT. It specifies CAWSPGTGNTIYF.

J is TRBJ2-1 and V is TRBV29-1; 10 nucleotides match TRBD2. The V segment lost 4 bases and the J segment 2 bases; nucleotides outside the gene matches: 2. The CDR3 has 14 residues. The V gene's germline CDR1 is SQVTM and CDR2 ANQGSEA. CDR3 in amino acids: CSVGTSGPYNEQFF. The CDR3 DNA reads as TGCAGCGTTGGGACTAGCGGTCCCTACAATGAGCAGTTCTTC.

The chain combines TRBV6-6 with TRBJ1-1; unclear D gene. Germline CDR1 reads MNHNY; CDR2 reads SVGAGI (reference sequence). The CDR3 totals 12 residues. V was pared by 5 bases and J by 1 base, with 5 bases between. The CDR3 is CASSVWNTEAFF. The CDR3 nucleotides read TGTGCCAGCAGTGTCTGGAACACTGAAGCTTTCTTT.

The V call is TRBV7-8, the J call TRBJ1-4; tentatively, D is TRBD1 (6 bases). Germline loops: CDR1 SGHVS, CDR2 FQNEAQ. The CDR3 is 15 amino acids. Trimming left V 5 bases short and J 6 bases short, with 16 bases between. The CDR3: CASSPRRRTDEKLFF. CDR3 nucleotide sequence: TGTGCCAGCAGCCCTCGCCGCCGGACAGATGAAAAACTGTTTTTT. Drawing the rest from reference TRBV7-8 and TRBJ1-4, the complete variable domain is GAGVSQSPRYKVAKRGQDVALRCDPISGHVSLFWYQQALGQGPEFLTYFQNEAQLDKSGLPSDRFFAERPEGSVSTLKIQRTQQEDSAVYLCASSPRRRTDEKLFFGSGTQLSVL.

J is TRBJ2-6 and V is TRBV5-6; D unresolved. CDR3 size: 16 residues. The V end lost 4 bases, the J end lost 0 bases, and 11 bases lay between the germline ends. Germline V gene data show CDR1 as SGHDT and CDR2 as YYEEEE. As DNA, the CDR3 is TGTGCCAGCAGCAGAAGACTGTTCTCTGGGGCCAACGTCCTGACTTTC. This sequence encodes CASSRRLFSGANVLTF.

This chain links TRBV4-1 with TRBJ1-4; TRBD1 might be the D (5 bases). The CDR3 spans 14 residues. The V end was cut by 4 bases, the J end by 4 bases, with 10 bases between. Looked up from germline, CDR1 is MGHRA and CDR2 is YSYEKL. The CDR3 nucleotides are TGCGCCAGCAGCCTCAGGGCCGGTAATGAAAAACTGTTTTTT. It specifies CASSLRAGNEKLFF.

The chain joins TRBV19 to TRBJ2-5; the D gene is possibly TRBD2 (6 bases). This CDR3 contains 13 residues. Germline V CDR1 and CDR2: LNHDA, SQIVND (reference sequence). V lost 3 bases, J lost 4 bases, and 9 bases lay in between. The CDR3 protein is CASSIVGGETQYF. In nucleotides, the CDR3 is TGTGCCAGTAGTATCGTGGGGGGAGAGACCCAGTACTTC.

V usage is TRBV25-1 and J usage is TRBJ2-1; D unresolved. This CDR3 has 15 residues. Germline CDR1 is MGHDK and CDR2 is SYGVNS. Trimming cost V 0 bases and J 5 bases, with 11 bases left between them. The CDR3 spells CASSEYGGTDNEQFF. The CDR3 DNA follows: TGTGCCAGCAGTGAATATGGCGGTACCGACAATGAGCAGTTCTTC.